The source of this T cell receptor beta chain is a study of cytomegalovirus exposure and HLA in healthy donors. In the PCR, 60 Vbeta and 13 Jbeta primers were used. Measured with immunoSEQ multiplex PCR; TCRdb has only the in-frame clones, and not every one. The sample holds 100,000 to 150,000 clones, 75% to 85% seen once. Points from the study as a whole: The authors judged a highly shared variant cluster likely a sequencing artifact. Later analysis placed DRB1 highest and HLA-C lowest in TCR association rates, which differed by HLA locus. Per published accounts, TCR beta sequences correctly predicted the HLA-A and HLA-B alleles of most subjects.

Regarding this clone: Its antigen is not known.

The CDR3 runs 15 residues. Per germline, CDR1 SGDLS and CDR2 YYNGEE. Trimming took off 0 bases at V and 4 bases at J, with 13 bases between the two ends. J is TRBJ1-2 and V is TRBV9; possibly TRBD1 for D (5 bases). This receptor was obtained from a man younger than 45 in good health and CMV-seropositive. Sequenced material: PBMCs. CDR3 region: CASSVEGQGSYGYTF. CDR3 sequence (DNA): TGTGCCAGCAGCGTAGAGGGGCAGGGTAGCTATGGCTACACCTTC.